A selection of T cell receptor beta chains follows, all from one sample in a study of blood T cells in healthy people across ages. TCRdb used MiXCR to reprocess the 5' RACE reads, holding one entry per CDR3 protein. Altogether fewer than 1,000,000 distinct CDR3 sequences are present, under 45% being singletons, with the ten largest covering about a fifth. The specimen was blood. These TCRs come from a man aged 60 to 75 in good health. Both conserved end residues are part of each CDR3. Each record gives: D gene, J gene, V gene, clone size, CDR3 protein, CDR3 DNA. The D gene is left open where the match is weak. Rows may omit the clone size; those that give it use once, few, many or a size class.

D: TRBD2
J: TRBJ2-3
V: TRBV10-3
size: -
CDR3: CAISSGGAGVTDTQYF
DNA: TGTGCCATCAGTAGCGGGGGAGCGGGGGTCACAGATACGCAGTATTTT

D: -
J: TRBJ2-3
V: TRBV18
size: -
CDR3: CASSPPGTTHTDTQYF
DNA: TGTGCCAGCTCACCACCTGGGACCACTCACACAGATACGCAGTATTTT

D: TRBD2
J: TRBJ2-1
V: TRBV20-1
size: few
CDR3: CSVGLADYNEQFF
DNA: TGCAGTGTTGGACTAGCGGACTACAATGAGCAGTTCTTC

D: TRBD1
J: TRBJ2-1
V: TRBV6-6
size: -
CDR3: CASRNNGQGARNEQFF
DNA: TGTGCCAGCAGAAACAATGGACAGGGGGCGCGGAATGAGCAGTTCTTC

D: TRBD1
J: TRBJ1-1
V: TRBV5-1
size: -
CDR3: CASSPVPGQANLQGAFF
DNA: TGCGCCAGCAGCCCAGTCCCGGGACAGGCGAACTTGCAAGGGGCTTTCTTT

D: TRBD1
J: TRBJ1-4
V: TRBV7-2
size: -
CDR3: CASSLPGQLNEKLFF
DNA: TGTGCCAGCAGCTTACCGGGACAGCTTAATGAAAAACTGTTTTTT

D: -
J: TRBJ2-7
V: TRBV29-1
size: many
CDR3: CSVHGGYEQYF
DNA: TGCAGCGTTCACGGGGGCTACGAGCAGTACTTC

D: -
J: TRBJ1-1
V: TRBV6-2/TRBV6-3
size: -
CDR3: CASRPMGNTEAFF
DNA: TGTGCCAGCAGGCCCATGGGGAACACTGAAGCTTTCTTT

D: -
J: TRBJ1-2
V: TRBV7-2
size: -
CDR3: CACSLGTLANYGYTF
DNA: TGTGCCTGCAGCTTAGGGACCCTTGCTAACTATGGCTACACCTTC

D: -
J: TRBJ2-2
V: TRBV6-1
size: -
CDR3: CASSDQTGELFF
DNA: TGTGCCAGCAGTGATCAAACCGGGGAGCTGTTTTTT

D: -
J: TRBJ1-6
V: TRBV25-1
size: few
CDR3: CASSERQGSPLHF
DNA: TGTGCCAGCAGTGAAAGGCAGGGCTCACCCCTCCACTTT

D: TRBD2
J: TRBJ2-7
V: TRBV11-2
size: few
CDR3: CASSPGKGTSGDYEQYF
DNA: TGTGCCAGCAGCCCCGGAAAAGGGACTAGCGGGGACTACGAGCAGTACTTC

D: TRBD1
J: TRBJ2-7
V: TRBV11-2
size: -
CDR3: CASSLGRTGGNEQYF
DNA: TGTGCCAGCAGCTTAGGGAGGACAGGTGGGAACGAGCAGTACTTC

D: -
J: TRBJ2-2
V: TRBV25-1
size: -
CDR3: CASNENTGELFF
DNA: TGTGCCAGCAACGAGAACACCGGGGAGCTGTTTTTT

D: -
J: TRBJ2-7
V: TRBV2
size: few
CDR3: CASSDGGSSYEQYF
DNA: TGTGCCAGCAGTGATGGGGGCAGCTCCTACGAGCAGTACTTC

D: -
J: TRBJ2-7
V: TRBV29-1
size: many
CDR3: CSVELPSYEQYF
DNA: TGCAGCGTTGAACTCCCAAGCTACGAGCAGTACTTC

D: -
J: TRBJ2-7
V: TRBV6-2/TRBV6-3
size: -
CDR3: CASTPRGGGRNEQYF
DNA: TGTGCCAGCACGCCGCGAGGGGGAGGACGCAATGAGCAGTACTTC

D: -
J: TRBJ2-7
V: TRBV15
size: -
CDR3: CATSRVGSPGEQYF
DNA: TGTGCCACCAGCAGAGTAGGTTCCCCCGGCGAGCAGTACTTC

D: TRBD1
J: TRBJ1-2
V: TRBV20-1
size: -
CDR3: CSARVGDRGRGNYGYTF
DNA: TGCAGTGCTAGAGTCGGCGACAGGGGGCGAGGAAACTATGGCTACACCTTC

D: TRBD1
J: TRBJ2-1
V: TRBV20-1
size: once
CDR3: CSARATDRTVYNEQFF
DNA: TGCAGTGCTAGAGCAACGGACAGGACCGTCTACAATGAGCAGTTCTTC

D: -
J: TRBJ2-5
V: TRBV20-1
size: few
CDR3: CSTPRTTKETQYF
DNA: TGCAGTACCCCGAGGACTACTAAAGAGACCCAGTACTTC

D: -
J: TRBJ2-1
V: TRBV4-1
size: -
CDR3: CASSQSRGNEQFF
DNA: TGCGCCAGCAGCCAATCCCGGGGCAATGAGCAGTTCTTC

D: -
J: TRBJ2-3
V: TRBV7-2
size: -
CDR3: CASSLVTDTIMQYF
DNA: TGTGCCAGCAGCTTAGTTACTGATACGATAATGCAGTATTTT

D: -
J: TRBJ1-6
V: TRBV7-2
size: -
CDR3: CASSLRVGRNNSPLHF
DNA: TGTGCCAGCAGCTTACGGGTCGGCAGAAATAATTCACCCCTCCACTTT

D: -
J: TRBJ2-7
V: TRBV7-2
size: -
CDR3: CASSGTRAHEQYF
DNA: TGTGCCAGCAGCGGGACCCGCGCCCACGAGCAGTACTTC

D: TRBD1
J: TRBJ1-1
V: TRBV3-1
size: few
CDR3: CASSQAGQGGTEAFF
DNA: TGTGCCAGCAGCCAAGCGGGACAGGGGGGAACTGAAGCTTTCTTT

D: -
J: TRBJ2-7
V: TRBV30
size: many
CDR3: CAWSVRSGFYEQYF
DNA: TGTGCCTGGAGTGTACGTTCTGGGTTCTACGAGCAGTACTTC

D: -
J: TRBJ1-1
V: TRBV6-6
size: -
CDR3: CASSYLDSNTGAFF
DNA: TGTGCCAGCAGTTACCTAGACTCGAACACTGGAGCTTTCTTT

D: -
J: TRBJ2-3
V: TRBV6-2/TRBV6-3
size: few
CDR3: CASSSKELIGTDTQYF
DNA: TGTGCCAGCAGTTCCAAGGAACTTATAGGAACAGATACGCAGTATTTT

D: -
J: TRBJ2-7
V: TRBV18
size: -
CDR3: CASTPTSTEQYF
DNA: TGTGCCAGCACACCAACCTCAACCGAGCAGTACTTC

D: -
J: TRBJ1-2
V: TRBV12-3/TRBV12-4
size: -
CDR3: CASSAQGRWGYTF
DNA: TGTGCCAGCAGTGCACAGGGCCGCTGGGGCTACACCTTC

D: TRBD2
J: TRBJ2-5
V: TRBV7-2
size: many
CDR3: CASSFGLAGGLETQYF
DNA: TGTGCCAGCAGCTTCGGACTAGCGGGGGGGCTGGAGACCCAGTACTTC

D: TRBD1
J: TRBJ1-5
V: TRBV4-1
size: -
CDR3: CASSQGQDPRPQHF
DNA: TGCGCCAGCAGCCAGGGACAGGACCCGCGGCCCCAGCATTTT

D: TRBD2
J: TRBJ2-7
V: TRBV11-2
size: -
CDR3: CASSRLLASGYEQYF
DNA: TGTGCCAGCAGCAGACTTTTGGCTAGCGGATACGAGCAGTACTTC

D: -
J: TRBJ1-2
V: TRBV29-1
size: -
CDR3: CSVGTPNYSYTF
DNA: TGCAGCGTTGGGACACCGAACTATAGCTACACCTTC

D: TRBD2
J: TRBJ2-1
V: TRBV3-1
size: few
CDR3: CASSRGLAGGNEQFF
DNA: TGTGCCAGCAGCCGGGGACTAGCGGGGGGGAATGAGCAGTTCTTC

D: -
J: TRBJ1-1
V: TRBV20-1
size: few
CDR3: CSAVEGNTEAFF
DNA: TGCAGTGCTGTGGAGGGCAACACTGAAGCTTTCTTT

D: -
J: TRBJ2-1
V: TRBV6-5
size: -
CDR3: CASRPYLSTHNEQFF
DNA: TGTGCCAGCAGGCCTTACCTATCTACCCACAATGAGCAGTTCTTC

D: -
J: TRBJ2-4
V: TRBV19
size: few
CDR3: CASTWTALAKNIQYF
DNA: TGTGCCAGTACATGGACAGCCTTAGCCAAAAACATTCAGTACTTC

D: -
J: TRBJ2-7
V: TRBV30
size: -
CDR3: CAWSLGVYEQYF
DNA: TGTGCCTGGAGTTTGGGGGTCTACGAGCAGTACTTC